The 14 T cell receptor beta chains in this list originate from one sample, sequenced in a study of CD4 T cell repertoires in COVID-19. Sequencing was done directly on freshly isolated, uncultured memory T cells. Clones were sequenced by immunoSEQ multiplex PCR, and TCRdb holds only the in-frame ones, with some missing. The sample shows some 24,000 clones, 93% of them seen only once. The starting material was circulating follicular helper CD4+ T cells (cTfh) from blood, obtained before the COVID-19 pandemic. These receptors were obtained from a human donor who had COVID-19.

This clone was found once. The rearrangement links TRBV12-5 to TRBJ2-5, with 7 bases aligning to TRBD1. CDR1 LGHNT and CDR2 FRNRAP come from the germline V gene. V lost 2 bases, J lost 3 bases, and 9 bases stayed unmatched. There are 16 residues in the CDR3. Here the CDR3 reads CASGLTPGQAEETQYF. The CDR3 nucleotides are TGTGCTAGTGGTTTGACCCCAGGACAGGCCGAAGAGACCCAGTACTTC.

This rearrangement joins TRBV11-2 to TRBJ1-1; D unclear. The length of the CDR3 is 12 residues. The V gene's germline CDR1 is SGHAT and CDR2 FQNNGV. Trimming shortened V by 5 bases and J by 10 bases, and 14 bases separated the two germline ends. CDR3 nucleotide sequence: TGTGCCAGCAGCCCACGGGGTGAGGGAGCTTTCTTT. Encoded protein: CASSPRGEGAFF.

The rearrangement uses TRBV28 and TRBJ1-2, with D possibly TRBD1 on 6 matching bases. The V gene's germline CDR1 is MDHEN and CDR2 SYDVKM. This CDR3 is built from 13 residues. Trimming cost V 4 bases and J 4 bases, with 10 bases left between them. In DNA form, the CDR3 reads TGTGCCAGCAGTTACAGGGTCACCTATGGCTACACCTTC. Translation: CASSYRVTYGYTF.

The V and J genes are TRBV5-4 and TRBJ2-3; 9 bases align to TRBD2. The germline V gene encodes CDR1 SGHNT and CDR2 YYREEE (reference sequence). Trimming cost V 4 bases and J 0 bases; bases outside gene matches: 3. This CDR3 is 15 amino acids long. The CDR3 region has the DNA TGTGCCAGCAGCGCGGGACTAGCCAGCACAGATACGCAGTATTTT. This encodes CASSAGLASTDTQYF.

This chain links TRBV14 with TRBJ1-1, with D tentatively TRBD1 (6 bases). CDR1 and CDR2 (germline): SGHDN, FVKESK. V was trimmed by 4 bases and J by 1 base, leaving 7 bases between them. The CDR3 contains 13 residues. Written as DNA, the CDR3 is TGTGCCAGCAGCCGCAGGGGGAACACTGAAGCTTTCTTT. This encodes CASSRRGNTEAFF. The complete variable domain, with remaining parts taken from reference TRBV14 and TRBJ1-1, reads EAGVTQFPSHSVIEKGQTVTLRCDPISGHDNLYWYRRVMGKEIKFLLHFVKESKQDESGMPNNRFLAERTGGTYSTLKVQPAELEDSGVYFCASSRRGNTEAFFGQGTRLTVV.

V is TRBV12-5 and J is TRBJ1-1, with D perhaps TRBD1 (5 bases). The CDR3 loop spans 13 amino acids. Germline V gene data show CDR1 as LGHNT and CDR2 as FRNRAP. Trimming took 1 base from V and 7 from J, leaving 10 bases between them. This CDR3 reads CASGLDKGFEAFF. The CDR3 coding sequence is TGTGCTAGTGGTTTGGATAAGGGGTTTGAAGCTTTCTTT.

This clone was counted only a few times. The chain couples TRBV6-6 to TRBJ1-4, with 7 bases aligning to TRBD1. V trimming: 6 bases; J trimming: 6 bases; junction bases outside the gene matches: 4. CDR1 is MNHNY, CDR2 SVGAGI, per germline (reference sequence). The CDR3 has 13 residues. CDR3: CASRGTVDEKLFF. For the CDR3, the DNA is TGTGCCAGCAGGGGGACAGTGGATGAAAAACTGTTTTTT.

This clone was observed once. The rearrangement joins TRBV10-3 to TRBJ1-2; tentative D call: TRBD1 (6 bases). V was trimmed by 7 bases and J by 0 bases, leaving 18 bases between them. This CDR3 contains 16 residues. The germline CDR1 and CDR2 sequences are ENHRY and SYGVKD. CDR3 sequence (DNA): TGTGCCATCAACCGTCCAGGGGAGGGTACTAACTATGGCTACACCTTC. It yields the protein CAINRPGEGTNYGYTF.

Only a few counts were recorded for this clone. The gene calls are TRBV15 and TRBJ2-6; weak D call: TRBD2 (6 bases). Germline V gene data show CDR1 as LNHNV and CDR2 as YYDKDF (reference sequence). Trimming left V 0 bases short and J 0 bases short, with 15 bases between. There are 19 residues in the CDR3. As DNA, the CDR3 is TGTGCCACCAGCAGAGATCTCTCGGGACTCACCTCTGGGGCCAACGTCCTGACTTTC. The encoded protein is CATSRDLSGLTSGANVLTF.

The gene calls are TRBV2 and TRBJ1-6; 8 bases are shared with TRBD1. J gave up 10 bases and V 7 bases, and 12 bases lay outside the gene matches. This CDR3 contains 15 residues. Germline CDR1 SNHLY, CDR2 FYNNEI. The CDR3 nucleotides are TGTGCCAGCACAACTGCGGACAGGGCGAAGTCACCCCTCCACTTT. Translating it yields CASTTADRAKSPLHF. Combining the CDR3 with reference TRBV2 and TRBJ1-6 gives the whole variable domain EPEVTQTPSHQVTQMGQEVILRCVPISNHLYFYWYRQILGQKVEFLVSFYNNEISEKSEIFDDQFSVERPDGSNFTLKIRSTKLEDSAMYFCASTTADRAKSPLHFGNGTRLTVT.

The CDR3 DNA sequence: TGTGCCAGCAGTCGGGGGGCGTACACTGAAGCTTTCTTT. Its protein is CASSRGAYTEAFF. The V gene is TRBV2, the J gene TRBJ1-1; tentatively, D is TRBD1 (6 bases). This CDR3 has 13 amino acids. CDR1 SNHLY and CDR2 FYNNEI come from the germline V gene. The germline V and J ends were trimmed by 5 bases and 3 bases, with 10 bases remaining between them.

This sequence joins TRBV18 and TRBJ1-3; D may be TRBD1 (5 bases). Germline-derived CDR1 and CDR2 are KGHSH and LQKENI. Trimming removed 6 bases from V and 1 base from J, with 22 bases in between. The CDR3 length is 18 residues. This CDR3 is CASSAKGQVHSSGNTIYF. CDR3 bases: TGTGCCAGCTCTGCGAAGGGGCAGGTCCACAGTTCTGGAAACACCATATATTTT.

The chain employs TRBV20-1 and TRBJ1-2; D not resolved. This CDR3 comprises 11 residues. V lost 6 bases to trimming and J lost 2 bases, with 7 bases between them. The germline gives CDR1 DFQATT, CDR2 SNEGSKA (reference sequence). In nucleotides, the CDR3 is TGCAGTGCCCCCGAGAACTATGGCTACACCTTC. Its translation is CSAPENYGYTF.

This clone was recorded once. The chain employs TRBV30 and TRBJ2-7; 10 bases agree with TRBD2. Per the germline V gene, CDR1 is GTSNPN and CDR2 is SVGIG (reference sequence). V was clipped by 3 bases and J by 6 bases; unmatched bases: 8. The CDR3 length is 14 residues. Here the CDR3 DNA reads TGTGCCTGGAGGAAACTAGCGGGATTATCCGAGCAGTACTTC. The encoded protein is CAWRKLAGLSEQYF.